What follows is one T cell receptor (beta chain) and its context. Its antigen is not known. This record comes from a study of OX40 agonist ivuxolimab in advanced cancers. Germline loops: CDR1 PRHDT, CDR2 FYEKMQ (reference sequence). The germline V and J ends were trimmed by 5 bases and 3 bases, with 11 bases remaining between them. This CDR3 spans 14 amino acids. Profiling relied on immunoSEQ multiplex PCR, and the TCRdb table lists in-frame clones only, not all of them. The sample yields tens of thousands of clones, roughly 87% seen once. Autoimmune disease history or systemic immunosuppression disqualified patients. Study outcomes and limitations: Partly responding patients at 0.1-3.0 mg/kg showed some of the smallest clonal expansion. Circulating CD4+ and CD8+ T cells showed clonal expansion by week 6 at 0.1 to 3.0 mg/kg.

The chain employs TRBV13 and TRBJ1-5, with D hard to call. The source was CD4+ or CD8+ T cells sorted from blood, collected in a trial of the OX40 agonist ivuxolimab. This receptor was obtained from an adult with an advanced solid tumor such as melanoma, head and neck, liver or kidney cancer. CDR3 DNA: TGTGCCAGCAGCCGTCCCGCCCACAATCAGCCCCAGCATTTT. It translates to CASSRPAHNQPQHF.